These 32 T cell receptor beta chains were sequenced from one sample in a study of CXCR3-negative and CXCR3-positive naive CD8 T cells. The libraries of TRB cDNA were constructed through 5' RACE using UMI labels. TCRdb reprocessed the 5' RACE reads, keeping one entry per CDR3 protein, no DNA. Its clone listing holds 70,000 to 95,000 distinct CDR3 sequences. The material sequenced was naive CXCR3- CD8+ T cells from blood. As for subset: CD45RO-CCR7+CD27+CD95- naive CD8+ T cells lacking CXCR3 (TNR3-). These receptors were taken from a human donor in good health. Some clones in this sample may be carry-over from other donors' samples.

The rearrangement joins TRBV28 to TRBJ2-7; lacking DNA, the TRBD1 call made by TCRdb goes unchecked. This CDR3 contains 15 residues. Germline V gives CDR1 MDHEN, CDR2 SYDVKM. CDR3: CASSFRGQYSYEQYF.

The chain employs TRBV5-1 and TRBJ2-1. The CDR3 runs 11 residues. The germline V gene encodes CDR1 SGHRS and CDR2 YFSETQ. CDR3 region: CASRTNNEQFF.

V gene TRBV20-1 combines with J gene TRBJ2-7. The CDR3 totals 14 residues. Germline CDR1 DFQATT, CDR2 SNEGSKA (reference sequence). CDR3 amino acids: CSARDGLSAYEQYF.

The chain has TRBV5-6 and TRBJ2-5. The CDR3 spans 13 residues. Germline loops: CDR1 SGHDT, CDR2 YYEEEE. The chain's CDR3 is CASSLVRKETQYF.

The genes are TRBV6-6 and TRBJ1-5; with no DNA, the TCRdb D assignment of TRBD1 cannot be verified. The CDR3 covers 17 residues. In germline, CDR1 is MNHNY, CDR2 SVGAGI (reference sequence). The CDR3 region is CASSFADQGAHNQPQHF.

The chain joins TRBV12-3 or TRBV12-4 to TRBJ2-7; TCRdb designates TRBD1, a call that cannot be tested without DNA. The CDR3 is 12 residues long. CDR3 region: CASRAGGDEQYF.

The chain links TRBV7-9 to TRBJ1-1. In germline, CDR1 is SEHNR, CDR2 FQNEAQ (reference sequence). There are 14 residues in the CDR3. The CDR3 spells CASSLQVMNTEAFF. Supplemented by reference TRBV7-9 and TRBJ1-1, the full variable domain reads DTGVSQNPRHKITKRGQNVTFRCDPISEHNRLYWYRQTLGQGPEFLTYFQNEAQLEKSRLLSDRFSAERPKGSFSTLEIQRTEQGDSAMYLCASSLQVMNTEAFFGQGTRLTVV.

The chain has TRBV6-6 and TRBJ2-1. The CDR3 length is 13 residues. In germline, CDR1 is MNHNY, CDR2 SVGAGI (reference sequence). Here the CDR3 reads CASSYTEYNEQFF.

The CDR3 region is CSVTGGITEAFF. The chain is built from TRBV29-1 and TRBJ1-1; the TCRdb call, TRBD1, lacks DNA for checking. CDR3 length equals 12 residues. Germline CDR1 reads SQVTM; CDR2 reads ANQGSEA.

The chain links TRBV6-1 to TRBJ2-2; without DNA, the TCRdb call of TRBD1 cannot be checked. CDR3 length equals 17 residues. Germline V gene sequence: CDR1 MNHNS, CDR2 SASEGT. CDR3 region: CASSPGTGDRSTGELFF.

The chain couples TRBV6-2 or TRBV6-3 to TRBJ2-6. The CDR3 has 15 amino acids. Germline CDR1 reads MNHEY; CDR2 reads SVGEGT. The CDR3 sequence is CASSKEGSGANVLTF.

The genes are TRBV12-3 or TRBV12-4 and TRBJ2-3; TCRdb's D call, TRBD1, is unchecked because there is no DNA. The CDR3 has 14 residues. CDR3 region: CASSSGQDTDTQYF.

V is TRBV6-2 or TRBV6-3 and J is TRBJ2-1. The CDR3 is 13 residues long. Per germline, CDR1 MNHEY and CDR2 SVGEGT. The CDR3 region is CASSYTEVDEQFF.

This chain's CDR3 is CASSPPHGYTF. This chain links TRBV7-2 with TRBJ1-2; absent DNA, TCRdb's TRBD1 call cannot be checked. CDR3 size: 11 residues. CDR1 and CDR2 (germline): SGHTA, FQGNSA.

The CDR3 protein is CSVVASGRPYNEQFF. The V call is TRBV29-1, the J call TRBJ2-1; no DNA is available, so the TRBD2 call from TCRdb remains unchecked. The CDR3 is made up of 15 amino acids. Germline V CDR1 and CDR2: SQVTM, ANQGSEA.

CDR3 region: CASSPGLGVTDEQFF. The gene calls are TRBV12-3 or TRBV12-4 and TRBJ2-1; the D call of TRBD2 rests on TCRdb alone, since no DNA is present to check it. The CDR3 is 15 amino acids.

V and J are TRBV7-6 and TRBJ2-7; TCRdb returns TRBD1, unconfirmable since there is no DNA. The CDR3 covers 17 residues. Germline CDR1 is SGHVS and CDR2 is FNYEAQ. CDR3 sequence: CASSSSRTGTDSYEQYF.

This chain links TRBV6-5 with TRBJ2-7; TCRdb proposes TRBD1, but this gene call is untestable without DNA. The CDR3 is 14 amino acids. Germline CDR1 MNHEY, CDR2 SVGAGI. CDR3 sequence: CASSWTDLSYEQYF.

This chain joins TRBV27 and TRBJ1-5; TCRdb names TRBD1, which stays unverified in the absence of DNA. The CDR3 has 15 residues. Germline V gene sequence: CDR1 MNHEY, CDR2 SMNVEV (reference sequence). The CDR3 sequence is CASSLHGGDNQPQHF.

J is TRBJ1-1 and V is TRBV4-3; TCRdb gives TRBD1 as the D gene, but with no DNA this cannot be confirmed. The germline V gene has CDR1 LGHNA and CDR2 YSLEER. CDR3 length equals 15 residues. Here the CDR3 reads CASSQDDRVGTEAFF.

The chain couples TRBV29-1 to TRBJ2-7; TCRdb designates TRBD1, a call that cannot be tested without DNA. CDR1 SQVTM and CDR2 ANQGSEA come from the germline V gene. CDR3 length: 12 amino acids. The CDR3: CSVEYRGYEQYF.

V is TRBV7-6 and J is TRBJ1-2. Per germline, CDR1 SGHVS and CDR2 FNYEAQ. The CDR3 loop spans 17 amino acids. CDR3 region: CASSLVDDSPPHYGYTF.

The chain carries TRBV7-2 and TRBJ2-1; the TCRdb call, TRBD2, lacks DNA for checking. This CDR3 is 14 amino acids long. Germline CDR1 and CDR2: SGHTA and FQGNSA. Here the CDR3 reads CASSTPGLRDEQFF.

J is TRBJ2-7 and V is TRBV19; the TCRdb call, TRBD1, lacks DNA for checking. CDR3 length: 15 residues. CDR1 is LNHDA, CDR2 SQIVND, per germline (reference sequence). The CDR3 sequence: CASSIGQGVQYEQYF.

The V and J genes are TRBV12-3 or TRBV12-4 and TRBJ1-2; TCRdb picks TRBD1, but there is no DNA to check that call. This CDR3 contains 13 residues. The CDR3 sequence is CASRMTGGYGYTF.

V is TRBV28 and J is TRBJ2-7; the D call of TRBD1 rests on TCRdb alone, since no DNA is present to check it. The CDR3 has 17 residues. Germline V gives CDR1 MDHEN, CDR2 SYDVKM. The CDR3: CASSRRDRGPDEDEQYF.

V and J are TRBV7-9 and TRBJ1-5. From germline, CDR1 is SEHNR and CDR2 FQNEAQ (reference sequence). The CDR3 is made up of 12 amino acids. CDR3 in amino acids: CASSLGGAAQHF.

The gene calls are TRBV19 and TRBJ2-5; TCRdb lists TRBD1, though no DNA is available to test this call. The germline V gene encodes CDR1 LNHDA and CDR2 SQIVND (reference sequence). There are 14 residues in the CDR3. CDR3 protein: CASTPGKGTETQYF.

The chain uses TRBV29-1 and TRBJ2-1; absent DNA, TCRdb's TRBD2 call cannot be checked. CDR1 is SQVTM and CDR2 is ANQGSEA in the germline V gene. The CDR3 runs 14 residues. The chain's CDR3 is CSVDLAGGPDEQFF.

This chain uses TRBV29-1 with TRBJ2-1; TCRdb's D gene call, TRBD2, goes unchecked for lack of DNA. Germline loops: CDR1 SQVTM, CDR2 ANQGSEA. The CDR3 length is 15 residues. CDR3 in amino acids: CSATEGSSSYNEQFF.

The CDR3 reads CSVEGRGQNGYTF. The chain employs TRBV29-1 and TRBJ1-2; TCRdb indicates TRBD1, and absent DNA this call remains unverified. The CDR3 contains 13 residues. Germline lookup yields CDR1 SQVTM and CDR2 ANQGSEA.

The chain uses TRBV7-9 and TRBJ2-5; TCRdb's D gene call, TRBD1, goes unchecked for lack of DNA. CDR1 and CDR2 (germline): SEHNR, FQNEAQ (reference sequence). The CDR3 covers 14 residues. The CDR3: CASSLVFRAETQYF.